These 14 T cell receptor beta chains were sequenced from one sample in a study of T cells in Graves' hyperthyroidism and ophthalmopathy. TCR beta CDR3 regions were amplified from RNA transcripts. During a first-round RT-PCR of the TCR CDR3, the HTBI primer set was used. TCRdb fed the multiplex PCR reads into MiXCR, producing one record per CDR3 protein. The data contain around 490,000 distinct CDR3 sequences, 15% to 20% of them singletons. Sequencing used blood. The source of these receptors is a middle-aged man with Graves' ophthalmopathy.

The rearrangement uses TRBV7-9 and TRBJ2-3; 8 bases line up with TRBD2. V lost 5 bases and J lost 0; bases outside the gene matches: 7. Germline-derived CDR1 and CDR2 are SEHNR and FQNEAQ (reference sequence). The CDR3 runs 16 residues. The CDR3 protein is CASSPNSGVSTDTQYF. The DNA for the CDR3 is TGTGCCAGCAGCCCTAATAGCGGGGTGAGCACAGATACGCAGTATTTT.

A few counts support this clonotype. J is TRBJ2-2 and V is TRBV10-1; unclear D gene. There are 13 residues in the CDR3. V lost 8 bases to trimming and J lost 3 bases, with 10 bases between them. From germline, CDR1 is WNHNN and CDR2 SYGVQD (reference sequence). CDR3 protein: CASLRPDTGELFF. CDR3 coding DNA: TGCGCCAGCCTGAGGCCAGACACCGGGGAGCTGTTTTTT.

This clonotype was recorded a few times. V and J are TRBV14 and TRBJ2-7; the D is unclear. Germline assignment: CDR1 SGHDN and CDR2 FVKESK. The CDR3 loop spans 12 amino acids. The V and J ends lost 1 base and 6 bases respectively, with 7 bases between them. The CDR3 DNA sequence: TGTGCCAGCAGCCAAGTGGGCCCCGAGCAGTACTTC. This encodes CASSQVGPEQYF.

The genes are TRBV25-1 and TRBJ2-5; perhaps TRBD1 as D (6 bases). The CDR3 extends over 15 amino acids. With 4 bases removed from V and 5 bases from J, the gap between germline ends came to 17 bases. Germline assignment: CDR1 MGHDK and CDR2 SYGVNS. The CDR3: CASSAWTATTETQYF. CDR3 sequence (DNA): TGTGCCAGCAGTGCATGGACAGCCACGACGGAGACCCAGTACTTC.

V gene TRBV18 combines with J gene TRBJ2-1; D tentatively reads TRBD1 or TRBD2 (6 bases each). Trimming pared 4 bases from V and 9 bases from J, leaving 10 bases between. CDR3 length equals 12 residues. From germline, CDR1 is KGHSH and CDR2 LQKENI. Here the CDR3 DNA reads TGTGCCAGCTCACACGGGGGCACTGAGCAGTTCTTC. Translating gives CASSHGGTEQFF.

This clonotype was observed at least ten times. V is TRBV7-2 and J is TRBJ1-1; 10 bases match TRBD1. Germline CDR1 and CDR2: SGHTA and FQGNSA. The J segment lost 8 bases and the V segment lost 7 bases, leaving 7 bases of the junction unmatched. The CDR3 contains 13 residues. The CDR3 protein is CASISDRGLEAFF. CDR3 DNA sequence: TGTGCCAGCATCAGCGACAGGGGGCTCGAAGCTTTCTTT.

This clonotype was detected a few times. This chain uses TRBV27 with TRBJ2-7; TRBD2 matches at 14 bases. Germline values: CDR1 MNHEY, CDR2 SMNVEV (reference sequence). The trim removed 0 bases at V and 2 bases at J, leaving 6 bases unmatched. The CDR3 is made up of 18 amino acids. In DNA form, the CDR3 reads TGTGCCAGCAGTTTATCGGGACTAGCGGGAGAGGGCCCCTACGAGCAGTACTTC. It specifies CASSLSGLAGEGPYEQYF.

The V gene is TRBV19, the J gene TRBJ2-2; 10 positions agree with TRBD2. CDR1 is LNHDA and CDR2 is SQIVND in the germline V gene (reference sequence). The CDR3 is made up of 16 amino acids. The V segment lost 5 bases and the J segment 7 bases; nucleotides outside the gene matches: 10. CDR3 region: CASSLLVTSGHGELFF. CDR3 bases: TGTGCCAGTAGTTTGCTGGTGACTAGCGGGCACGGGGAGCTGTTTTTT.

This clonotype was counted between two and nine times. This rearrangement joins TRBV9 to TRBJ2-6; D ambiguous. CDR3 length equals 18 residues. V lost 4 bases, J lost 0 bases, and 17 bases lay in between. Germline V lookup: CDR1 SGDLS, CDR2 YYNGEE. The CDR3 is CASSLQPRGSSGANVLTF. For the CDR3, the DNA is TGTGCCAGCAGCCTACAGCCACGTGGCAGCTCTGGGGCCAACGTCCTGACTTTC.

The chain combines TRBV20-1 with TRBJ2-7; TRBD2 is a possible D gene (6 bases). V shed 0 bases and J shed 4 bases, with 19 bases lying between them. CDR1 and CDR2 (germline): DFQATT, SNEGSKA (reference sequence). The CDR3 has 16 amino acids. CDR3 sequence: CSARDEGSGQIYEQYF. The CDR3 DNA follows: TGCAGTGCTAGAGATGAGGGTAGCGGCCAAATTTACGAGCAGTACTTC.

The chain employs TRBV13 and TRBJ2-7, with TRBD2 matching 10 bases. This CDR3 region has 14 residues. CDR1 is PRHDT, CDR2 FYEKMQ, per germline (reference sequence). V shed 5 bases, J shed 6 bases, and the junction held 7 bases outside the gene matches. The CDR3 loop is CASSLDSSGGEQYF. The CDR3 nucleotides read TGTGCCAGCAGCCTCGACTCTAGCGGGGGCGAGCAGTACTTC. The variable domain in full, completed from reference TRBV13 and TRBJ2-7, reads AAGVIQSPRHLIKEKRETATLKCYPIPRHDTVYWYQQGPGQDPQFLISFYEKMQSDKGSIPDRFSAQQFSDYHSELNMSSLELGDSALYFCASSLDSSGGEQYFGPGTRLTVT.

The chain couples TRBV10-3 to TRBJ2-7; 12 bases fit TRBD2. Germline values: CDR1 ENHRY, CDR2 SYGVKD. This CDR3 has 14 residues. Trimming took 4 bases from V and 6 from J; bases not matched to a gene: 4. The CDR3 nucleotides read TGTGCCATCAGTGGGCTAGCGGGAGGGTCCGAGCAGTACTTC. Translated: CAISGLAGGSEQYF.

The chain combines TRBV10-3 with TRBJ1-2, with D tentatively TRBD1 (5 bases). Trimming stripped 5 bases from V and 5 bases from J, with 18 bases between. CDR3 length equals 15 residues. Germline CDR1 is ENHRY and CDR2 is SYGVKD. CDR3 nucleotides: TGTGCCATCAGTTTACCGGGACGGAGGAAGTATGGCTACACCTTC. This translates into CAISLPGRRKYGYTF.

This clonotype was found many times. CDR3 coding DNA: TGTGCCAGCTCACCGAGGAACGACGATAATTCACCCCTCCACTTT. This codes for CASSPRNDDNSPLHF. The chain recombines TRBV18 with TRBJ1-6, with D uncertain. The CDR3 sequence is 15 residues long. V gave up 3 bases and J gave up 5 bases, with 11 bases separating them. The germline gives CDR1 KGHSH, CDR2 LQKENI.